This T cell receptor (beta chain) was sequenced for a study of blood T cell repertoires in COVID-19. Only in-frame clones appear in the TCRdb table, and some are missing; sequencing was by immunoSEQ multiplex PCR. The profile shows some 55,000 clones, about nine tenths of them singletons. The germline CDR1 and CDR2 sequences are SGHRS and YFSETQ. V dropped 1 base and J dropped 2; count of bases not matched to a gene: 0. The CDR3 has 14 amino acids. The clonotype was recovered from a woman in her 40s with active COVID-19. This sequence joins TRBV5-1 and TRBJ1-3; 7 nucleotides line up with TRBD1. The sequencing sample was made of peripheral blood. CDR3 in DNA: TGCGCCAGCAGCTTGACAGGGGCTGGAAACACCATATATTTT. As protein: CASSLTGAGNTIYF.